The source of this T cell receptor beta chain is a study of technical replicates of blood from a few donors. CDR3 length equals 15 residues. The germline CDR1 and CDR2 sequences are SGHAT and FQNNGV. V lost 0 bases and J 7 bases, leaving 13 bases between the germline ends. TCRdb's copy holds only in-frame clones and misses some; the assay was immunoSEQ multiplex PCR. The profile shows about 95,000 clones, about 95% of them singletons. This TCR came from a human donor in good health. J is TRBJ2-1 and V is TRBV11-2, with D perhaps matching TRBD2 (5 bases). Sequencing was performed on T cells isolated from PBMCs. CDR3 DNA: TGTGCCAGCAGCTTAGAAGTCGGGATAGGGAATGAGCAGTTCTTC. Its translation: CASSLEVGIGNEQFF.